The 24 T cell receptor beta chains below all came from one sample that was sequenced in a study of blood T cell repertoires in COVID-19. Assay used: immunoSEQ multiplex PCR; TCRdb lists only in-frame clones, some missing. The sample lists a few hundred thousand clones; approximately 90% were seen once. The sequencing input was peripheral blood. The receptors were sampled from a middle-aged woman with acute or convalescent COVID-19.

This chain uses TRBV2 with TRBJ2-2; maybe TRBD1 (6 bases). V dropped 4 bases and J dropped 2 bases, with 11 bases sitting between them. The CDR3 sequence is 15 residues long. Germline CDR1 SNHLY, CDR2 FYNNEI. The CDR3 sequence: CASSGVTGNTGELFF. Here the CDR3 DNA reads TGTGCCAGCAGTGGTGTGACAGGCAACACCGGGGAGCTGTTTTTT.

This clone was observed a single time. The chain uses TRBV3-1 (or the pseudogene TRBV3-2) and TRBJ1-2, with D perhaps TRBD1 (5 bases). V gave up 4 bases and J gave up 9 bases, with 15 bases separating them. The CDR3 consists of 13 residues. CDR1 is LGHDT, CDR2 YNNKEL, per germline (reference sequence). The CDR3 DNA sequence: TGTGCCAGCAGCCTGCGGGGGGAGGGGAGCTACACCTTC. Residues: CASSLRGEGSYTF.

The V call is TRBV25-1, the J call TRBJ2-2; maybe TRBD1 (6 bases). CDR1 is MGHDK, CDR2 SYGVNS, per germline. CDR3 length: 14 amino acids. Trimming left V 6 bases short and J 6 bases short, with 14 bases between. As DNA, the CDR3 is TGTGCCAGCAGCCTGACAGGAGTGGCCGGGGAGCTGTTTTTT. It is translated as CASSLTGVAGELFF.

The V and J genes are TRBV29-1 and TRBJ1-2; 8 nucleotides align to TRBD1. The CDR3 has 12 amino acids. The junction had 7 bases not matched to a gene; V was cut back by 7 bases and J by 6 bases. Germline CDR1 is SQVTM and CDR2 is ANQGSEA. CDR3 amino acids: CSGSGQGDGYTF. In DNA form, the CDR3 reads TGCAGCGGGAGCGGACAGGGTGATGGCTACACCTTC.

The chain has TRBV9 and TRBJ1-6, with D tentatively TRBD1 (5 bases). The V and J ends lost 0 bases and 9 bases respectively, with 10 bases between them. This CDR3 region has 14 residues. Germline values: CDR1 SGDLS, CDR2 YYNGEE. The DNA for the CDR3 is TGTGCCAGCAGCGTAGCAGGGTTTGGTTCACCCCTCCACTTT. Protein product: CASSVAGFGSPLHF.

The chain joins TRBV14 to TRBJ1-1, with D hard to call. The V gene lost 0 bases and the J gene lost 1 base, with 6 bases spanning the gap. The V gene's germline CDR1 is SGHDN and CDR2 FVKESK. This CDR3 is 14 amino acids long. The CDR3 loop is CASSQETRNTEAFF. The DNA for the CDR3 is TGTGCCAGCAGCCAAGAAACGAGGAACACTGAAGCTTTCTTT. The full variable domain, rest sourced from reference TRBV14 and TRBJ1-1, is EAGVTQFPSHSVIEKGQTVTLRCDPISGHDNLYWYRRVMGKEIKFLLHFVKESKQDESGMPNNRFLAERTGGTYSTLKVQPAELEDSGVYFCASSQETRNTEAFFGQGTRLTVV.

J is TRBJ1-6 and V is TRBV5-1; 10 bases fit TRBD1. The V gene end was trimmed by 4 bases and the J gene end by 7 bases; junction bases not matched to a gene: 2. CDR3 size: 14 residues. Germline assignment: CDR1 SGHRS and CDR2 YFSETQ. CDR3 sequence reads: CASSMDRGNSPLHF. As DNA, the CDR3 is TGCGCCAGCAGCATGGACAGGGGGAATTCACCCCTCCACTTT.

The J gene is TRBJ1-1, the V gene TRBV2, with a weak D call TRBD1 (5 bases). Germline values: CDR1 SNHLY, CDR2 FYNNEI. V was cut by 7 bases and J by 0 bases, with 21 bases left in between. This CDR3 is 17 amino acids long. CDR3 in DNA: TGTGCCAGCACCCGAAGGGGTGGGGATTCAGTGAACACTGAAGCTTTCTTT. It is translated as CASTRRGGDSVNTEAFF.

The chain combines TRBV29-1 with TRBJ2-2, with TRBD2 matching 7 bases. Germline CDR1 and CDR2: SQVTM and ANQGSEA. The CDR3 totals 16 residues. V shed 0 bases and J 5 bases; nucleotides not matched to a gene: 9. In nucleotides, the CDR3 is TGCAGCGTTGAAGATCGCGGGCAGGGAGGGACCGGGGAGCTGTTTTTT. Amino acids: CSVEDRGQGGTGELFF.

The chain joins TRBV5-8 to TRBJ1-2; the D is unclear. The germline V gene encodes CDR1 SGHTS and CDR2 YDEGEE. With 1 base removed from V and 3 bases from J, the gap between germline ends came to 7 bases. This CDR3 contains 13 residues. In nucleotides, the CDR3 is TGTGCCAGCAGCTTGATTCGGGACTATGGCTACACCTTC. Protein sequence: CASSLIRDYGYTF.

V and J are TRBV2 and TRBJ1-2; D is perhaps TRBD1 (5 bases). V was cut by 1 base and J by 6 bases, with 12 bases left in between. The CDR3 is made up of 14 amino acids. Germline CDR1 is SNHLY and CDR2 is FYNNEI. The DNA of the CDR3 is TGTGCCAGCAGTGAAGTTGGGGGGAATAATGGCTACACCTTC. It codes for CASSEVGGNNGYTF.

The chain links TRBV9 to TRBJ2-6; 8 positions match TRBD1. In germline, CDR1 is SGDLS, CDR2 YYNGEE. This CDR3 spans 20 amino acids. J was trimmed by 0 bases and V by 4 bases; bases with no gene match: 15. CDR3 amino acids: CASSPRQGPFQSSGANVLTF. The CDR3 DNA follows: TGTGCCAGCAGCCCCCGACAGGGGCCTTTCCAGAGCTCTGGGGCCAACGTCCTGACTTTC.

The chain is built from TRBV25-1 and TRBJ2-5, with 7 bases aligning to TRBD1. V dropped 3 bases and J dropped 1; count of bases not matched to a gene: 8. Germline V gene data show CDR1 as MGHDK and CDR2 as SYGVNS. CDR3 length: 16 amino acids. This chain's CDR3 is CASSDTQGTVQETQYF. DNA of the CDR3: TGTGCCAGCAGTGATACTCAGGGGACAGTCCAAGAGACCCAGTACTTC.

The chain has TRBV27 and TRBJ1-2; D gene unclear. V shed 6 bases and J shed 3 bases, with 29 bases lying between them. The CDR3 sequence is 19 residues long. CDR1 is MNHEY and CDR2 is SMNVEV in the germline V gene (reference sequence). The CDR3 DNA reads TGTGCCAGCAGGGTCCATCACCTCACGGAGCGGAGGGAGGACTATGGCTACACCTTC. This translates into CASRVHHLTERREDYGYTF.

This rearrangement joins TRBV7-8 to TRBJ1-3; D is unresolved. V was pared by 1 base and J by 4 bases, with 8 bases between. Per germline, CDR1 SGHVS and CDR2 FQNEAQ. The CDR3 totals 14 residues. Here the CDR3 DNA reads TGTGCCAGCAGCTTAGATGTCTCGGGAAACACCATATATTTT. Its protein is CASSLDVSGNTIYF.

The V gene is TRBV10-3, the J gene TRBJ2-3; TRBD1 matches at 8 bases. There are 13 residues in the CDR3. Germline CDR1 reads ENHRY; CDR2 reads SYGVKD. Unmatched junction bases numbered 6, after V lost 10 bases and J lost 3 bases. The CDR3 sequence: CATQGQGTDTQYF. The CDR3 bases are TGTGCCACCCAAGGACAGGGAACAGATACGCAGTATTTT.

As DNA, the CDR3 is TGTGCCAGTAGTCTCTGGAACACTGAAGCTTTCTTT. Translated, it gives CASSLWNTEAFF. V usage is TRBV19 and J usage is TRBJ1-1; D is unclear. Per the germline V gene, CDR1 is LNHDA and CDR2 is SQIVND (reference sequence). The CDR3 has 12 residues. Trimming stripped 5 bases from V and 1 base from J, with 5 bases between.

This sequence joins TRBV27 and TRBJ1-1, with 9 bases lining up with TRBD1. V shed 6 bases, J shed 0 bases, and the junction held 8 bases outside the gene matches. In germline, CDR1 is MNHEY, CDR2 SMNVEV (reference sequence). The CDR3 covers 16 residues. This chain's CDR3 is CASSYTGGSLNTEAFF. CDR3 DNA: TGTGCCAGCAGCTATACAGGGGGCAGTTTGAACACTGAAGCTTTCTTT.

Only one count was recorded for this clone. This chain connects TRBV15 to TRBJ1-4, with TRBD1 matching 8 bases. The germline CDR1 and CDR2 sequences are LNHNV and YYDKDF (reference sequence). V lost 1 base to trimming and J lost 7 bases; unmatched junction nucleotides: 8. This CDR3 has 16 amino acids. The CDR3 DNA follows: TGTGCCACCAGCAGAGGAAGAGGACAGGGCGGTGAAAAACTGTTTTTT. Encoded protein: CATSRGRGQGGEKLFF.

V gene TRBV5-1 combines with J gene TRBJ2-2; no firm D call. This CDR3 has 16 residues. Per the germline V gene, CDR1 is SGHRS and CDR2 is YFSETQ. Trimming removed 0 bases at V and 0 bases at J, with 9 bases between. This CDR3 is CASSLGLLANTGELFF. The CDR3 nucleotides read TGCGCCAGCAGCTTGGGACTCCTAGCGAACACCGGGGAGCTGTTTTTT.

The chain couples TRBV19 to TRBJ2-6; TRBD1 might be the D (6 bases). The V end lost 6 bases, the J end lost 0 bases, and 9 bases lay between the germline ends. This CDR3 comprises 15 residues. Germline-derived CDR1 and CDR2 are LNHDA and SQIVND (reference sequence). CDR3 nucleotide sequence: TGTGCCAGTAGATCACAGGGCTCTGGGGCCAACGTCCTGACTTTC. It translates to CASRSQGSGANVLTF.

The rearrangement links TRBV23-1 to TRBJ1-5; D is unresolved. TRBV23-1 qualifies as an ORF whose function is uncertain. The CDR3 loop spans 15 amino acids. Trimming removed 3 bases from V and 5 bases from J, with 14 bases in between. The CDR3 DNA sequence: TGCGCCAGCAGTCAGCCCGAGTCTAGGTATCAGCCCCAGCATTTT. Encoded protein: CASSQPESRYQPQHF.

This clone occurred once. The genes are TRBV7-9 and TRBJ1-2, with D perhaps TRBD1 (6 bases). The CDR3 has 13 residues. Trimming removed 2 bases from V and 6 bases from J, with 10 bases in between. In germline, CDR1 is SEHNR, CDR2 FQNEAQ (reference sequence). The CDR3 DNA reads as TGTGCCAGCAGCTTAAACAGGGCGGATGGCTACACCTTC. Translating gives CASSLNRADGYTF.

V usage is TRBV30 and J usage is TRBJ1-2, with a weak D call TRBD1 (5 bases). V lost 5 bases to trimming and J lost 4 bases, with 17 bases between them. This CDR3 has 14 amino acids. Germline CDR1 reads GTSNPN; CDR2 reads SVGIG (reference sequence). CDR3 loop: CAWGLFRDPYGYTF. The CDR3 nucleotides are TGTGCCTGGGGACTATTCCGGGACCCCTATGGCTACACCTTC.